The 15 T cell receptor beta chains below all came from one sample that was sequenced in a study of blood T cell repertoires in COVID-19. Profiled with immunoSEQ multiplex PCR; TCRdb holds only in-frame clones, not every one. The table includes about 74,000 clones, around 86% detected once. Sequencing input: peripheral blood. These receptors originate from a woman aged 80 or over with active or convalescent COVID-19.

CDR3 in DNA: TGTGCCAGCAGTTTAGTGCAGGGCAGCGAGCAGTACTTC. It specifies CASSLVQGSEQYF. This chain joins TRBV28 and TRBJ2-7; D perhaps matches TRBD1 (5 bases). This CDR3 comprises 13 residues. V was clipped by 2 bases and J by 6 bases, with 11 bases between them. The germline V gene has CDR1 MDHEN and CDR2 SYDVKM.

The J gene is TRBJ2-2, the V gene TRBV11-2, with TRBD2 identical over 11 bases. The CDR3 contains 16 residues. V gave up 5 bases and J gave up 1 base; unmatched junction bases: 3. Germline values: CDR1 SGHAT, CDR2 FQNNGV. The chain's CDR3 is CASSKGTSGNTGELFF. In nucleotides, the CDR3 is TGTGCCAGCAGCAAAGGGACTAGCGGGAACACCGGGGAGCTGTTTTTT.

The chain recombines TRBV9 with TRBJ2-1; TRBD2 might be the D (7 bases). The V end was cut by 6 bases, the J end by 0 bases, with 16 bases between. Germline V gene data show CDR1 as SGDLS and CDR2 as YYNGEE. This CDR3 has 16 residues. The CDR3 bases are TGTGCCAGCACCCTGGGGGGGGCCCTCTCCTACAATGAGCAGTTCTTC. It translates to CASTLGGALSYNEQFF.

The V and J genes are TRBV7-9 and TRBJ1-1; D not certain. Germline V CDR1 and CDR2: SEHNR, FQNEAQ (reference sequence). Trimming removed 4 bases at V and 4 bases at J, with 19 bases between. CDR3 length: 16 amino acids. CDR3 sequence reads: CASSYPPGGASTEAFF. The CDR3, as DNA: TGTGCCAGCAGCTATCCCCCTGGAGGAGCCAGCACTGAAGCTTTCTTT.

This chain links TRBV15 with TRBJ2-3; 12 bases are shared with TRBD2. With V trimmed by 4 bases and J by 9 bases, 14 bases remained unmatched. The CDR3 consists of 17 residues. Per the germline V gene, CDR1 is LNHNV and CDR2 is YYDKDF (reference sequence). The CDR3 spells CATSTDRLAGVRLTQYF. The CDR3 coding sequence is TGTGCCACCAGCACCGACCGACTAGCGGGGGTTCGTCTCACGCAGTATTTT.

This clone was observed a single time. The rearrangement links TRBV18 to TRBJ2-6; unclear D gene. The germline gives CDR1 KGHSH, CDR2 LQKENI. This CDR3 contains 19 residues. V shed 6 bases and J shed 0 bases, with 21 bases lying between them. The CDR3 is CASSPTNTPPLSGANVLTF. The CDR3 DNA is TGTGCCAGCTCCCCAACAAACACCCCACCCCTCTCTGGGGCCAACGTCCTGACTTTC.

The DNA for the CDR3 is TGTGCCAGCAGTTTGCCCGGTTACGAGCAGTACTTC. It yields the protein CASSLPGYEQYF. V is TRBV28 and J is TRBJ2-7; the D is unclear. Germline V lookup: CDR1 MDHEN, CDR2 SYDVKM. There are 12 residues in the CDR3. V dropped 3 bases and J dropped 4 bases, with 7 bases sitting between them.

The CDR3 loop is CASSVHEVRAEAFF. Written as DNA, the CDR3 is TGTGCCAGCAGCGTACATGAAGTTCGGGCTGAAGCTTTCTTT. The rearrangement joins TRBV9 to TRBJ1-1; no reliable D call. V lost 1 base and J 6 bases, leaving 13 bases between the germline ends. Germline V lookup: CDR1 SGDLS, CDR2 YYNGEE. The CDR3 is made up of 14 amino acids.

The chain is built from TRBV6-1 and TRBJ2-1; D remains unclear. The CDR3 has 13 residues. The V end lost 0 bases, the J end lost 8 bases, and 8 bases lay between the germline ends. Germline V gives CDR1 MNHNS, CDR2 SASEGT. The CDR3 bases are TGTGCCAGCAGTGAAGCTTACAGCTATGAGCAGTTCTTC. This gives the protein CASSEAYSYEQFF.

This chain connects TRBV30 to TRBJ1-5, with 9 bases aligning to TRBD1. CDR1 is GTSNPN, CDR2 SVGIG, per germline (reference sequence). With V trimmed by 0 bases and J by 6 bases, 3 bases remained unmatched. The CDR3 spans 14 residues. CDR3 sequence (DNA): TGTGCCTGGAGTGTTAAGGACAGGGGTCAGCCCCAGCATTTT. Translation gives CAWSVKDRGQPQHF.

This chain links TRBV5-6 with TRBJ1-6; 8 bases align to TRBD1. With V trimmed by 8 bases and J by 8 bases, 12 bases remained unmatched. Germline V gene sequence: CDR1 SGHDT, CDR2 YYEEEE. This CDR3 is built from 15 residues. Here the CDR3 reads CASSGTGVLDSPLHF. DNA for the CDR3: TGTGCCAGTAGCGGGACAGGAGTATTGGATTCACCCCTCCACTTT.

The chain employs TRBV7-8 and TRBJ2-3; a possible D gene is TRBD2 (6 bases). The germline V gene has CDR1 SGHVS and CDR2 FQNEAQ. CDR3 length: 15 residues. Trimming stripped 4 bases from V and 13 bases from J, with 24 bases between. CDR3 amino acids: CASSSTSSRGGLEYF. Written as DNA, the CDR3 is TGTGCCAGCAGCTCTACTAGCTCAAGAGGAGGACTCGAGTATTTT.

This chain connects TRBV25-1 to TRBJ2-5; D not certain. The germline V gene encodes CDR1 MGHDK and CDR2 SYGVNS. V was trimmed by 6 bases and J by 1 base, leaving 12 bases between them. The CDR3 totals 14 residues. In DNA, the CDR3 is TGTGCCAGCAGATCCCAACAGCTCCAAGAGACCCAGTACTTC. It codes for CASRSQQLQETQYF. The full variable domain, in which reference TRBV25-1 and TRBJ2-5 provide the parts outside the CDR3, is EADIYQTPRYLVIGTGKKITLECSQTMGHDKMYWYQQDPGMELHLIHYSYGVNSTEKGDLSSESTVSRIRTEHFPLTLESARPSHTSQYLCASRSQQLQETQYFGPGTRLLVL.

This chain connects TRBV19 to TRBJ1-2; 7 bases are a match to TRBD1. This CDR3 region has 15 residues. The J segment lost 4 bases and the V segment lost 3 bases, leaving 8 bases of the junction unmatched. The V gene's germline CDR1 is LNHDA and CDR2 SQIVND (reference sequence). The CDR3 DNA sequence: TGTGCCAGTAGTATCCGGGACAGTTTATCCTATGGCTACACCTTC. Amino acid sequence: CASSIRDSLSYGYTF.

The chain recombines TRBV2 with TRBJ2-1; no clear D. Trimming stripped 8 bases from V and 7 bases from J, with 12 bases between. CDR3 length: 12 amino acids. Germline V gene data show CDR1 as SNHLY and CDR2 as FYNNEI. This CDR3 is CASLELVNEQFF. The CDR3 bases are TGTGCCAGCCTAGAGTTGGTGAATGAGCAGTTCTTC.